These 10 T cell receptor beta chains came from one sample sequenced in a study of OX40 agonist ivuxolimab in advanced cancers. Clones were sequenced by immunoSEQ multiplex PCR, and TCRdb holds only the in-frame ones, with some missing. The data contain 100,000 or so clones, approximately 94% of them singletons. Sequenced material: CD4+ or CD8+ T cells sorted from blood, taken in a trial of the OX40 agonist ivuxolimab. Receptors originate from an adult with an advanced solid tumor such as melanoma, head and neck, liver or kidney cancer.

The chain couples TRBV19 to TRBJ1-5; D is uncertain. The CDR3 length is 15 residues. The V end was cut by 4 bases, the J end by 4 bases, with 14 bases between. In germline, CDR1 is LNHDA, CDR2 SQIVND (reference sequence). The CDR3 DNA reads TGTGCCAGTAGTAGTGACCCCCCCGGGAATCAGCCCCAGCATTTT. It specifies CASSSDPPGNQPQHF.

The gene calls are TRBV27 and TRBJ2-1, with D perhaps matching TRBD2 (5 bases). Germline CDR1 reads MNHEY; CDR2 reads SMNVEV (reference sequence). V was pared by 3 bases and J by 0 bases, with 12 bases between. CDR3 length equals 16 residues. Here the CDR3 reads CASSFSDGGSYNEQFF. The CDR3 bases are TGTGCCAGCAGTTTTTCGGACGGAGGCTCCTACAATGAGCAGTTCTTC.

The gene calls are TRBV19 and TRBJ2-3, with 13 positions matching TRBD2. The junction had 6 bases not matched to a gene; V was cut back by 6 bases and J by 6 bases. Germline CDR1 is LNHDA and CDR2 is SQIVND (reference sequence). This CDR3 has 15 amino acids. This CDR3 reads CASSPLAGGVDTQYF. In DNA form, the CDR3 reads TGTGCCAGTAGCCCACTAGCGGGAGGGGTGGATACGCAGTATTTT.

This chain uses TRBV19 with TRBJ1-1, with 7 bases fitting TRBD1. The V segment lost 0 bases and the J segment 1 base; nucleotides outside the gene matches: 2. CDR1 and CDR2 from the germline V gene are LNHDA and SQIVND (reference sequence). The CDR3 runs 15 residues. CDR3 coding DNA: TGTGCCAGTAGTATAGACGGGACAGCGAACACTGAAGCTTTCTTT. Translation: CASSIDGTANTEAFF.

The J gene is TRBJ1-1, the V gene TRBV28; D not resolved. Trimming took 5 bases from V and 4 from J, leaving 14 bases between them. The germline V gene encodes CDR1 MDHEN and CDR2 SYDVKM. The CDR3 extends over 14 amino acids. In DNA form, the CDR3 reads TGTGCCAGCAGTCCCCCGGTCGGGCGCACTGAAGCTTTCTTT. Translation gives CASSPPVGRTEAFF.

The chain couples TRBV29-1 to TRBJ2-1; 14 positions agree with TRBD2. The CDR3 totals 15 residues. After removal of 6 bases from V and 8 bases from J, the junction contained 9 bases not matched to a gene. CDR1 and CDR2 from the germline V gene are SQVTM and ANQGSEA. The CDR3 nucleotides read TGCAGCGTCCCGGAGACTAGCGGGGGGGCCGATGAGCAGTTCTTC. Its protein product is CSVPETSGGADEQFF.

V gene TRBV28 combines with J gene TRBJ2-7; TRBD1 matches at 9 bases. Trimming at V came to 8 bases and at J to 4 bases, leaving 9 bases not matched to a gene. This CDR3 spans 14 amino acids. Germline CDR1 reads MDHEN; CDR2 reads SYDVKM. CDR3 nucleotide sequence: TGTGCCAGCCGATCCACGGGACAGGGTTACGAGCAGTACTTC. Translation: CASRSTGQGYEQYF.

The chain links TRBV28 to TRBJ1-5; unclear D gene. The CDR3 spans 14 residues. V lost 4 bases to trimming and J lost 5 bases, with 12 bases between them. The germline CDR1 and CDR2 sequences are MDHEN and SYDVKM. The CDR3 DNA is TGTGCCAGCAGTTCTCACTATGGGGATCAGCCCCAGCATTTT. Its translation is CASSSHYGDQPQHF.

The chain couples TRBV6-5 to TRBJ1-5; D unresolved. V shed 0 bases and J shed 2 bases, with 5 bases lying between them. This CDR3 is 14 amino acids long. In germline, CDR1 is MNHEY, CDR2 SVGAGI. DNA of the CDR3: TGTGCCAGCAGTTACTCTAGTGGCAATCAGCCCCAGCATTTT. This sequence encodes CASSYSSGNQPQHF.

Written as DNA, the CDR3 is TGTGCCAGCAGTTTATTTGGTGGGGACTACGAGCAGTACTTC. Protein product: CASSLFGGDYEQYF. The chain carries TRBV28 and TRBJ2-7; D not resolved. The CDR3 loop spans 14 amino acids. The germline CDR1 and CDR2 sequences are MDHEN and SYDVKM. The ends were cut back, 1 base at V and 3 bases at J, with 10 bases in the middle.